Listed below are T cell receptor beta chains from one sample, sequenced in a study of T cells in Graves' hyperthyroidism and ophthalmopathy. TCRdb reprocessed the multiplex PCR reads via MiXCR and lists one record per CDR3 protein. The sample consists of approximately 620,000 distinct CDR3 sequences, 16% of them appearing once. What was sequenced was blood. Receptor source: a middle-aged woman with Graves' ophthalmopathy. Each CDR3 is given with its conserved first and last residue. The D gene is left open where the match is weak. For some rows the clone size is stated as once, few or many, or as a class when expanded; others skip it.

V	J	D	size	CDR3	DNA
TRBV2	TRBJ2-1	.	.	CASRPIGVYNEQFF	TGTGCCAGCCGGCCTATAGGGGTCTACAATGAGCAGTTCTTC
TRBV18	TRBJ1-2	TRBD1	few	CASSPGTGDAYGYTF	TGTGCCAGCTCACCAGGGACAGGGGACGCCTATGGCTACACCTTC
TRBV7-9	TRBJ2-7	.	few	CASSRLGSYYEQYF	TGTGCCAGCAGCCGACTAGGGTCTTACTACGAGCAGTACTTC
TRBV5-1	TRBJ2-1	.	many	CASSSDSNYNEQFF	TGCGCCAGCAGTTCGGACAGCAACTACAATGAGCAGTTCTTC
TRBV20-1	TRBJ2-1	TRBD1	.	CSATTGESSYNEQFF	TGCAGTGCTACTACAGGGGAGAGTTCCTACAATGAGCAGTTCTTC
TRBV6-1	TRBJ2-2	TRBD1	many	CASSQIQTGDTGELFF	TGTGCCAGCAGTCAAATTCAGACAGGGGACACCGGGGAGCTGTTTTTT
TRBV7-9	TRBJ1-5	TRBD1	.	CATDRGGYNQPQHF	TGTGCCACCGATCGAGGGGGCTACAATCAGCCCCAGCATTTT
TRBV11-2	TRBJ2-1	TRBD2	many	CASSESGTRLNEQFF	TGTGCCAGCAGTGAATCCGGGACTAGACTCAATGAGCAGTTCTTC
TRBV11-2	TRBJ2-5	.	many	CASSLGRAGAKTQYF	TGTGCCAGCAGCTTAGGAAGGGCGGGGGCAAAGACCCAGTACTTC
TRBV28	TRBJ1-4	.	.	CASNRGDSMGKLFF	TGTGCCAGCAACCGAGGGGACTCGATGGGAAAACTGTTTTTT
TRBV27	TRBJ2-3	.	few	CASSSLFEFSQDTQYF	TGTGCCAGCAGCTCTCTTTTCGAATTTTCCCAAGATACGCAGTATTTT
TRBV7-8	TRBJ1-4	.	.	CASSLEANKGEKLFF	TGTGCCAGCAGCTTAGAGGCAAACAAAGGGGAAAAACTGTTTTTT
TRBV3-1	TRBJ1-1	.	many	CASSQAPSVSLEAFF	TGTGCCAGCAGCCAAGCTCCTAGTGTTAGCCTGGAAGCTTTCTTT
TRBV6-1	TRBJ1-1	TRBD1	few	CASSLIPGQGMNTEAFF	TGTGCCAGCAGCCTTATTCCGGGACAGGGGATGAACACTGAAGCTTTCTTT
TRBV6-1	TRBJ2-1	TRBD2	few	CASGPTGTRDEQFF	TGTGCCAGCGGCCCCACCGGGACTAGAGATGAGCAGTTCTTC
TRBV29-1	TRBJ1-2	.	many	CSVPLGGDYGYTF	TGCAGCGTTCCACTTGGAGGGGACTATGGCTACACCTTC
TRBV12-3/TRBV12-4	TRBJ1-1	.	many	CASSRSEGITEAFF	TGTGCCAGCAGCAGATCGGAGGGGATCACTGAAGCTTTCTTT
TRBV19	TRBJ2-7	TRBD1	.	CASSPGQGRIYEQYF	TGTGCCAGTAGCCCCGGACAGGGAAGGATCTACGAGCAGTACTTC
TRBV10-3	TRBJ2-3	TRBD1	.	CAISGTGTGNGDTQYF	TGTGCCATCAGTGGGACGGGGACAGGGAACGGAGATACGCAGTATTTT
TRBV2	TRBJ2-1	.	many	CANRRAKTTYNEQFF	TGTGCCAACCGGAGGGCCAAAACAACCTACAATGAGCAGTTCTTC
TRBV20-1	TRBJ2-5	.	many	CSARDLGPATSRTQYF	TGCAGTGCTAGAGATCTTGGACCCGCGACGTCAAGGACCCAGTACTTC
TRBV20-1	TRBJ1-4	.	few	CSARTSLTAGNEKLFF	TGCAGTGCTAGAACCTCCCTAACGGCGGGGAATGAAAAACTGTTTTTT
TRBV4-2	TRBJ2-1	.	.	CASSQERGLGGENEQFF	TGTGCCAGCAGCCAAGAACGGGGTTTGGGCGGAGAGAATGAGCAGTTCTTC
TRBV20-1	TRBJ2-5	.	many	CSARDMVPPRETQYF	TGCAGTGCTAGAGATATGGTCCCCCCTAGAGAGACCCAGTACTTC
TRBV28	TRBJ1-3	TRBD1	once	CAITGTGSGNTIYF	TGTGCCATTACCGGGACAGGGAGTGGAAACACCATATATTTT
TRBV6-1	TRBJ1-4	.	few	CASSPRPPANEKLFF	TGTGCCAGCAGTCCGAGACCTCCGGCCAATGAAAAACTGTTTTTT
TRBV30	TRBJ2-1	.	many	CAWSVFSYNEQFF	TGTGCCTGGAGTGTATTCTCCTACAATGAGCAGTTCTTC
TRBV3-1	TRBJ2-7	TRBD2	.	CASSRSGAYEQYF	TGTGCCAGCAGCCGTAGCGGGGCCTACGAGCAGTACTTC
TRBV6-5	TRBJ2-7	TRBD2	many	CASSYSTSGPYEQYF	TGTGCCAGCAGTTACTCCACTAGCGGGCCCTACGAGCAGTACTTC
TRBV11-2	TRBJ2-3	.	few	CASSYLGGLTDTQYF	TGTGCCAGCAGCTACCTGGGGGGCCTCACAGATACGCAGTATTTT
TRBV27	TRBJ2-1	TRBD2	few	CASSVLAGGVKFF	TGTGCCAGCAGTGTACTAGCGGGAGGTGTAAAGTTCTTC
TRBV28	TRBJ2-1	TRBD2	many	CASSSSGLAGFNEQFF	TGTGCCAGCAGTTCATCGGGACTAGCGGGATTCAATGAGCAGTTCTTC
TRBV28	TRBJ2-1	TRBD2	many	CASTPLAGGLSEQFF	TGTGCCAGCACCCCACTAGCGGGAGGATTGAGTGAGCAGTTCTTC
TRBV20-1	TRBJ2-3	TRBD2	.	CSARNGRGTVDTQYF	TGCAGTGCTAGAAATGGGCGGGGGACGGTAGATACGCAGTATTTT
TRBV2	TRBJ2-1	.	many	CANEEAGNYNEQFF	TGTGCCAACGAGGAAGCCGGGAATTACAATGAGCAGTTCTTC
TRBV12-3/TRBV12-4	TRBJ2-5	TRBD2	many	CASSPPAGGGETQYF	TGTGCCAGCAGTCCCCCAGCGGGAGGGGGCGAGACCCAGTACTTC
TRBV9	TRBJ2-2	.	few	CASSVSGTGELFF	TGTGCCAGCAGCGTATCAGGTACCGGGGAGCTGTTTTTT
TRBV29-1	TRBJ2-5	TRBD1	many	CSVYQGAMETQYF	TGCAGCGTTTACCAGGGGGCGATGGAGACCCAGTACTTC
TRBV6-2/TRBV6-3	TRBJ1-6	.	many	CASSPGGGSTPLHF	TGTGCCAGCAGCCCCGGCGGAGGATCGACACCCCTCCACTTT
TRBV7-6	TRBJ1-3	.	.	CASSLESALGNTIYF	TGTGCCAGCAGCTTAGAGTCCGCACTTGGAAACACCATATATTTT
TRBV7-9	TRBJ2-3	TRBD2	few	CASSQTLTSGRGTDTQYF	TGTGCCAGCAGCCAGACCTTGACTAGCGGGAGGGGCACAGATACGCAGTATTTT
TRBV5-1	TRBJ2-7	TRBD2	few	CASSSLAASYEQYF	TGCGCCAGCAGCTCACTAGCGGCGTCCTACGAGCAGTACTTC
TRBV18	TRBJ2-2	.	many	CASSLRPVRTGELFF	TGTGCCAGCTCACTTCGGCCGGTCAGGACCGGGGAGCTGTTTTTT
TRBV3-1	TRBJ1-1	.	many	CASSLRSGSAEAFF	TGTGCCAGCAGCCTGAGGTCGGGGTCGGCTGAAGCTTTCTTT
TRBV5-1	TRBJ2-3	.	.	CASSLTGFSTDTQYF	TGCGCCAGCAGCTTGACAGGGTTTAGCACAGATACGCAGTATTTT
TRBV5-1	TRBJ2-3	.	many	CASSAAPIDTQYF	TGCGCCAGCAGCGCGGCCCCGATCGATACGCAGTATTTT
TRBV15	TRBJ2-1	.	few	CAISNSALGRLEQFF	TGTGCCATCAGCAACAGCGCACTGGGCCGGCTTGAGCAGTTCTTC
TRBV6-2/TRBV6-3	TRBJ1-1	.	many	CASIKVVTEAFF	TGTGCCAGCATTAAGGTGGTAACTGAAGCTTTCTTT
TRBV6-1	TRBJ2-3	TRBD2	few	CASSVSGGGIDTQYF	TGTGCCAGCAGTGTCAGCGGGGGGGGAATAGATACGCAGTATTTT
TRBV3-1	TRBJ2-1	.	.	CASSLSGQHNEQFF	TGTGCCAGCAGCCTCTCCGGACAGCACAATGAGCAGTTCTTC